Following are 21 T cell receptor beta chains from one sample sequenced in a study of human T cells and chemical hapten exposure. Sample time point: patch test 2, 6 weeks after DPC sensitization. Treatment of the sample: therapeutic diphenylcyclopropenone sensitization with weekly scalp DPC. MiXCR, applied by TCRdb to the RACE reads, yields one record per CDR3 protein. This table holds 360,000 or so distinct CDR3 sequences, roughly 6.3% found once. Specimen: whole blood, collected in connection with sensitization to the hapten diphenylcyclopropenone (DPC). The receptors come from a woman aged 18 to 35 with alopecia areata. Some clones in this sample may be carry-over from other donors' samples.

This clonotype appeared a few times. The chain has TRBV6-5 and TRBJ1-6; D gene uncertain. CDR3 length equals 16 residues. Germline CDR1 is MNHEY and CDR2 is SVGAGI. V lost 6 bases, J lost 4 bases, and 16 bases lay in between. CDR3 residues: CASSLDPGAYNSPLHF. Here the CDR3 DNA reads TGTGCCAGCAGCCTGGATCCGGGCGCTTATAATTCACCCCTCCACTTT.

Turning to this clonotype: A much larger clone lies a single base off, so this may be a read error. This sequence joins TRBV5-4 and TRBJ2-1, with TRBD2 identical over 14 bases. From germline, CDR1 is SGHNT and CDR2 YYREEE (reference sequence). CDR3 size: 14 residues. CDR3 sequence reads: CAGRLAGGHNEQFF. In nucleotides, the CDR3 is TGTGCCGGCAGACTAGCGGGGGGGCACAATGAGCAGTTCTTC.

This clonotype was detected only a few times. The V gene is TRBV9, the J gene TRBJ2-7; TRBD1 might be the D (7 bases). CDR3 length: 13 amino acids. Trimming cost V 3 bases and J 3 bases, with 10 bases left between them. Germline V gives CDR1 SGDLS, CDR2 YYNGEE. CDR3 protein: CASSARDSYEQYF. Here the CDR3 DNA reads TGTGCCAGCAGCGCGCGGGACAGCTACGAGCAGTACTTC.

This clonotype was seen repeatedly, ten times or more. One junction end disagrees with the germline gene, perhaps due to a read error. V and J are TRBV4-1 and TRBJ1-1; perhaps TRBD1 as D (5 bases). Germline-derived CDR1 and CDR2 are MGHRA and YSYEKL. The CDR3 is 15 residues long. This chain's CDR3 is CASSHPLWGVAIPRF. The CDR3 DNA is TGCGCCAGCAGCCACCCTCTCTGGGGGGTCGCAATCCCTCGATTT.

This clonotype was seen a handful of times. The rearrangement joins TRBV10-3 to TRBJ2-7; 11 bases map to TRBD1. With V trimmed by 6 bases and J by 0 bases, 4 bases remained unmatched. From germline, CDR1 is ENHRY and CDR2 SYGVKD. This CDR3 is built from 15 residues. The CDR3 spells CAISAGQGASYEQYF. DNA of the CDR3: TGTGCCATCAGCGCTGGACAGGGGGCCTCCTACGAGCAGTACTTC.

The table lists this clonotype with many counts. The V call is TRBV7-2, the J call TRBJ1-1; D possibly corresponds to TRBD1 (5 bases). The V gene's germline CDR1 is SGHTA and CDR2 FQGNSA. The CDR3 covers 14 residues. Trimming took off 5 bases at V and 2 bases at J, with 12 bases between the two ends. The CDR3 protein is CASSQRDPNTEAFF. The CDR3 DNA is TGTGCCAGCAGCCAACGGGACCCTAACACTGAAGCTTTCTTT.

The V call is TRBV2, the J call TRBJ1-5, with D possibly matching TRBD1 (6 bases). The CDR3 has 15 amino acids. V was clipped by 7 bases and J by 1 base, with 14 bases between them. Germline V gene lookup returns CDR1 SNHLY and CDR2 FYNNEI. As DNA, the CDR3 is TGTGCCAGCAACTGGGGAGGGGGAAGCAATCAGCCCCAGCATTTT. Translation gives CASNWGGGSNQPQHF.

This clonotype came up a few times. This chain uses TRBV2 with TRBJ1-5; D not resolved. From germline, CDR1 is SNHLY and CDR2 FYNNEI. The CDR3 consists of 16 residues. V was trimmed by 2 bases and J by 0 bases, leaving 11 bases between them. CDR3 nucleotide sequence: TGTGCCAGCAGTGAATCGGGCGACCATAGCAATCAGCCCCAGCATTTT. Protein: CASSESGDHSNQPQHF.

The CDR3 sequence is CASSQGGRGTSSEYF. Here the CDR3 DNA reads TGTGCCAGCAGCCAAGGCGGAAGGGGGACCTCGTCTGAGTACTTC. V and J are TRBV28 and TRBJ2-7, with a weak D call TRBD1 (6 bases). CDR1 MDHEN and CDR2 SYDVKM come from the germline V gene. The V end lost 6 bases, the J end lost 11 bases, and 26 bases lay between the germline ends. CDR3 size: 15 residues.

In its sample, this clonotype was seen many times. The rearrangement joins TRBV2 to TRBJ1-5, with D possibly being TRBD1 (5 bases). The CDR3 has 15 amino acids. Trimming took off 7 bases at V and 7 bases at J, with 20 bases between the two ends. Per germline, CDR1 SNHLY and CDR2 FYNNEI. Here the CDR3 reads CASNGASGFGQPQHF. CDR3 nucleotides: TGTGCCAGCAATGGGGCTTCGGGATTCGGGCAGCCCCAGCATTTT. The full variable domain, its missing parts supplied by reference TRBV2 and TRBJ1-5, is EPEVTQTPSHQVTQMGQEVILRCVPISNHLYFYWYRQILGQKVEFLVSFYNNEISEKSEIFDDQFSVERPDGSNFTLKIRSTKLEDSAMYFCASNGASGFGQPQHFGDGTRLSIL.

There are many counts of this clonotype. The CDR3 bases are TGTGCCAGCAGCTTACCCCCCACAGCGGGGTACGAGCAGTACTTC. Translating gives CASSLPPTAGYEQYF. The chain uses TRBV11-2 and TRBJ2-7; 7 nucleotides align to TRBD2. Trimming at V came to 2 bases and at J to 4 bases, leaving 8 bases not matched to a gene. CDR1 SGHAT and CDR2 FQNNGV come from the germline V gene. The CDR3 covers 15 residues.

In its sample, this clonotype was seen a few times. This chain connects TRBV28 to TRBJ2-7; TRBD1 aligns across 7 bases. Germline V CDR1 and CDR2: MDHEN, SYDVKM. This CDR3 has 14 amino acids. J lost 3 bases, V lost 4 bases, and 6 bases had no gene match. DNA of the CDR3: TGTGCCAGCAGTTCTGGACAGGTCCTCTACGAGCAGTACTTC. The encoded protein is CASSSGQVLYEQYF.

The sample holds many counts of this clonotype. The chain employs TRBV12-3 or TRBV12-4 and TRBJ1-1; D gene ambiguous. Trimming removed 5 bases from V and 8 bases from J, with 18 bases in between. The CDR3 runs to 14 residues. The CDR3 spells CASSPPYQGIEAFF. CDR3 nucleotide sequence: TGTGCCAGCAGTCCACCTTATCAAGGGATCGAAGCTTTCTTT.

This clonotype occurred many times. V and J are TRBV4-2 and TRBJ1-4; tentatively, D is TRBD1 (6 bases). Germline CDR1 and CDR2: LGHNA and YNFKEQ. The germline V and J ends were trimmed by 7 bases and 8 bases, with 17 bases remaining between them. CDR3 length: 14 residues. For the CDR3, the DNA is TGTGCCAGCACCGGGGGCGGGGGCCTAGAAAAACTGTTTTTT. Amino acid sequence: CASTGGGGLEKLFF.

This chain joins TRBV20-1 and TRBJ2-1, with 13 bases matching TRBD2. The CDR3 length is 13 residues. Losses at the gene ends were 5 bases for V and 7 bases for J; bases not matched to a gene: 2. Germline values: CDR1 DFQATT, CDR2 SNEGSKA (reference sequence). CDR3 in DNA: TGCAGTGCTCGGACTAGCGGGGGAAATGAGCAGTTCTTC. Translated, it gives CSARTSGGNEQFF.

This clonotype was detected once. An end of the junction does not agree with germline; a read error may underlie this. V and J are TRBV27 and TRBJ1-4; perhaps TRBD1 as D (6 bases). Germline values: CDR1 MNHEY, CDR2 SMNVEV (reference sequence). This CDR3 is built from 14 residues. The CDR3 reads CVSSSTGPNEKLFF. The CDR3 DNA follows: TGTGTCAGCAGTTCTACAGGGCCTAATGAAAAACTGTTTTTT.

V gene TRBV7-9 combines with J gene TRBJ2-3; D is unresolved. V lost 1 base and J lost 2, with 10 bases in between. Germline V CDR1 and CDR2: SEHNR, FQNEAQ (reference sequence). The CDR3 covers 15 residues. The CDR3 sequence is CASSLVSQFTDTQYF. For the CDR3, the DNA is TGTGCCAGCAGCTTAGTAAGCCAGTTCACAGATACGCAGTATTTT. The complete variable domain, with remaining parts taken from reference TRBV7-9 and TRBJ2-3, reads DTGVSQNPRHKITKRGQNVTFRCDPISEHNRLYWYRQTLGQGPEFLTYFQNEAQLEKSRLLSDRFSAERPKGSFSTLEIQRTEQGDSAMYLCASSLVSQFTDTQYFGPGTRLTVL.

The V and J genes are TRBV9 and TRBJ1-1; D is unclear. V was cut by 0 bases and J by 10 bases, with 13 bases left in between. In germline, CDR1 is SGDLS, CDR2 YYNGEE. This CDR3 region has 13 residues. CDR3 loop: CASSVEDNLPAFF. The CDR3 bases are TGTGCCAGCAGCGTAGAAGACAACCTCCCAGCTTTCTTT.

This clonotype was observed at least ten times. This chain uses TRBV6-5 with TRBJ1-6; D is possibly TRBD1 (6 bases). In germline, CDR1 is MNHEY, CDR2 SVGAGI. CDR3 length: 14 amino acids. Trimming took 0 bases from V and 11 from J, leaving 11 bases between them. DNA for the CDR3: TGTGCCAGCAGTTACTCCGGGGGGGGGCCACCCCTCCACTTT. As protein: CASSYSGGGPPLHF.

The sample holds a few counts of this clonotype. This rearrangement joins TRBV20-1 to TRBJ2-1; D possibly corresponds to TRBD2 (6 bases). Germline CDR1 and CDR2: DFQATT and SNEGSKA (reference sequence). This CDR3 is built from 11 residues. V was cut by 3 bases and J by 7 bases, with 7 bases left in between. In DNA, the CDR3 is TGCAGTGCTAGTGGGGGGAATGAGCAGTTCTTC. It codes for CSASGGNEQFF.

V is TRBV7-2 and J is TRBJ1-3, with unresolved D. The CDR3 has 15 residues. Between the trimmed V and J ends, which lost 1 base and 4 bases, there was a span of 11 bases. Germline CDR1 SGHTA, CDR2 FQGNSA. The CDR3: CASSLVTGDGNTIYF. CDR3 sequence (DNA): TGTGCCAGCAGCTTAGTCACGGGAGACGGAAACACCATATATTTT.